A single sample gave rise to the 9 T cell receptor beta chains below, sequenced in a study of blood T cell repertoires in COVID-19. The repertoire was sequenced with immunoSEQ multiplex PCR; TCRdb's copy has only in-frame clones and lacks some. In the table there are 50,000 to 75,000 clones, roughly 92% of which are singletons. The sequencing sample was made of peripheral blood. Source of these receptors: a man in his 70s with active COVID-19.

The chain employs TRBV19 and TRBJ2-5; TRBD1 aligns across 7 bases. Germline CDR1 LNHDA, CDR2 SQIVND (reference sequence). V dropped 7 bases and J dropped 4; count of bases not matched to a gene: 18. The CDR3 totals 17 residues. For the CDR3, the DNA is TGTGCCAGTAACCCAGGGCGAGGGGGCCGAAGAGGAGAGACCCAGTACTTC. Translating it yields CASNPGRGGRRGETQYF.

This chain connects TRBV4-1 to TRBJ2-3; no reliable D call. V lost 1 base to trimming and J lost 6 bases, with 8 bases between them. The CDR3 length is 13 residues. Germline assignment: CDR1 MGHRA and CDR2 YSYEKL. CDR3 coding DNA: TGCGCCAGCAGCCAAGCCCCCGGGGATACGCAGTATTTT. It codes for CASSQAPGDTQYF.

The chain combines TRBV6-5 with TRBJ2-2; the D gene is possibly TRBD1 (6 bases). This CDR3 is built from 14 residues. The germline V and J ends were trimmed by 7 bases and 4 bases, with 13 bases remaining between them. Germline V gives CDR1 MNHEY, CDR2 SVGAGI. The CDR3: CASKQGGGTGELFF. CDR3 sequence (DNA): TGTGCCAGCAAGCAAGGGGGTGGCACCGGGGAGCTGTTTTTT.

V usage is TRBV18 and J usage is TRBJ2-7; maybe TRBD1 (5 bases). Germline V gene sequence: CDR1 KGHSH, CDR2 LQKENI. There are 12 residues in the CDR3. V gave up 6 bases and J gave up 3 bases, with 9 bases separating them. In DNA form, the CDR3 reads TGTGCCAGCTCGAACCAGGGCTACGAGCAGTACTTC. Translation: CASSNQGYEQYF.

CDR3 protein: CASSPTRTSPLHTQYF. CDR3 nucleotide sequence: TGTGCCAGCAGCCCAACCCGGACTAGCCCGTTGCATACGCAGTATTTT. J is TRBJ2-3 and V is TRBV6-2 or TRBV6-3, with 8 positions matching TRBD2. From germline, CDR1 is MNHEY and CDR2 SVGEGT. The CDR3 length is 16 residues. The J segment lost 7 bases and the V segment lost 6 bases, leaving 15 bases of the junction unmatched.

The V call is TRBV6-5, the J call TRBJ2-1; D is unresolved. The CDR3 extends over 13 amino acids. V lost 0 bases, J lost 7 bases, and 7 bases lay in between. Germline V gene data show CDR1 as MNHEY and CDR2 as SVGAGI. In DNA form, the CDR3 reads TGTGCCAGCAGTTACTCGGCTTTAAATGAGCAGTTCTTC. This encodes CASSYSALNEQFF.

This sequence joins TRBV4-2 and TRBJ2-3, with D perhaps TRBD1 (7 bases). CDR1 is LGHNA, CDR2 YNFKEQ, per germline. V lost 0 bases to trimming and J lost 5 bases, with 21 bases between them. The CDR3 is 18 amino acids. This chain's CDR3 is CASSQEIPTRGAGDTQYF. The CDR3 nucleotides are TGTGCCAGCAGCCAAGAGATTCCCACCAGGGGGGCAGGAGATACGCAGTATTTT.

This clone was counted only a few times. V and J are TRBV7-6 and TRBJ1-1; the D gene is possibly TRBD1 (5 bases). Germline values: CDR1 SGHVS, CDR2 FNYEAQ. V was trimmed by 3 bases and J by 5 bases, leaving 10 bases between them. The CDR3 spans 13 residues. CDR3 sequence: CASSLGGSTEAFF. Written as DNA, the CDR3 is TGTGCCAGCAGCTTGGGGGGTTCTACTGAAGCTTTCTTT. Full variable domain (outside the CDR3, taken from reference TRBV7-6 and TRBJ1-1): GAGVSQSPRYKVTKRGQDVALRCDPISGHVSLYWYRQALGQGPEFLTYFNYEAQQDKSGLPNDRFSAERPEGSISTLTIQRTEQRDSAMYRCASSLGGSTEAFFGQGTRLTVV.

The chain uses TRBV7-8 and TRBJ2-1, with a possible D match to TRBD2 (5 bases). Germline V CDR1 and CDR2: SGHVS, FQNEAQ. This CDR3 comprises 14 residues. With 1 base removed from V and 11 bases from J, the gap between germline ends came to 15 bases. DNA for the CDR3: TGTGCCAGCAGCTTAGTCTCCGGAGCGGCCCAGCAGTTCTTC. Encoded protein: CASSLVSGAAQQFF.